This T cell receptor (beta chain) was retrieved from a study of blood T cells in healthy people across ages. Study observations and caveats: Per million T cells, the diversity of TCR beta decreased roughly linearly as age advanced.

A sample-barcoded 5' primer and a J-beta primer mix were used in a second PCR of roughly 7 to 11 cycles. Paired-end reads containing CDR3 totaled no fewer than 2.5 million for each sample. In TCRdb, the 5' RACE reads were re-called with MiXCR into one record per CDR3 protein. The repertoire holds 900,000 to 950,000 distinct CDR3 sequences, around 29% seen once, with 10% to 13% in the top ten. The germline V gene encodes CDR1 SGHRS and CDR2 YFSETQ. This CDR3 is 15 amino acids long. Remarks on this clonotype: The antigen is not known. One end of the junction is discordant with germline, which a read error may explain.

These data are also associated with another study on T cells of mothers and their children.

The chain has TRBV5-1 and TRBJ2-1; possibly TRBD2 for D (5 bases). The sequenced sample was blood. The sequence came from a woman in her thirties or forties in good health. CDR3 sequence (DNA): TGCGCCAGCAGCGCCACGACACGCGGGTACAGTGAGCAGTTCTTC. Translated, it gives CASSATTRGYSEQFF.